The clone carrying this T cell receptor beta chain has just one count. These data belong to a study of blood T cell repertoires in COVID-19. Looking at the study overall: PBMCs, B-cell-depleted T cells, or T cells were the source of the cDNA or gDNA that made up the material.

Authors' analysis steps: Amplification of reference gene primers was used by the study to estimate nucleated cell counts. The repertoire was sequenced with immunoSEQ multiplex PCR; TCRdb's copy has only in-frame clones and lacks some. V, J and clone size were drawn from that table, and D and trimming were deduced from the DNA. Among 260,000 or so clones listed, around 88% were seen once. Ages ranged from roughly 18 to 95 years, with residence in around 24 US areas. V lost 4 bases to trimming and J lost 4 bases, with 13 bases between them. The CDR3 sequence is 14 residues long. Germline V gene lookup returns CDR1 MGHRA and CDR2 YSYEKL.

This TCR was recovered from a woman in her thirties or forties with acute COVID-19. The sample was PBMCs or T cells enriched from blood (not recorded which). The rearrangement joins TRBV4-1 to TRBJ2-5, with a weak D call TRBD1 (6 bases). Here the CDR3 reads CASSPVGALETQYF. DNA for the CDR3: TGCGCCAGCAGCCCGGTGGGGGCTTTAGAGACCCAGTACTTC.